These 26 T cell receptor beta chains came from one sample sequenced in a study of CD8+ T cells in alopecia areata. RNA extraction and reverse transcription yielded cDNA as sequencing template. The repertoire was sequenced with immunoSEQ multiplex PCR; TCRdb's copy has only in-frame clones and lacks some. This table has about 260,000 clones, 60% appearing once. The treatment here: oral pan-JAK inhibitor, 5-10 mg twice daily. The source was CD4+ T cells sorted from blood, collected between weeks 51 and 52, from a patient treated with tofacitinib. Receptors were obtained from a human donor with alopecia areata.

This chain links TRBV9 with TRBJ1-2; D not resolved. The CDR3 is made up of 13 amino acids. Trimming left V 4 bases short and J 8 bases short, with 15 bases between. Germline V gene sequence: CDR1 SGDLS, CDR2 YYNGEE. The CDR3 bases are TGTGCCAGCAGCACGACACCAGAACCCGGCTACACCTTC. Translating gives CASSTTPEPGYTF. The full variable domain, with the rest looked up from reference TRBV9 and TRBJ1-2, is DSGVTQTPKHLITATGQRVTLRCSPRSGDLSVYWYQQSLDQGLQFLIQYYNGEERAKGNILERFSAQQFPDLHSELNLSSLELGDSALYFCASSTTPEPGYTFGSGTRLTVV.

This clone was seen only a few times. The chain employs TRBV27 and TRBJ2-3; a possible D gene is TRBD1 (5 bases). CDR1 and CDR2 (germline): MNHEY, SMNVEV (reference sequence). The CDR3 length is 14 residues. The ends were cut back, 3 bases at V and 3 bases at J, with 10 bases in the middle. This CDR3 is CASSFRGTTDTQYF. The CDR3 bases are TGTGCCAGCAGTTTTAGGGGAACGACAGATACGCAGTATTTT.

This clone was picked up a small number of times. The V gene is TRBV21-1, the J gene TRBJ1-5. TRBV21-1 is classified as a pseudogene. There are 16 residues in the CDR3. The chain's CDR3 is CASSKGGDPCNQPQHF. For the CDR3, the DNA is TGTGCCAGCAGCAAAGGCGGCGACCCCTGCAATCAGCCCCAGCATTTT.

In this sample, this clone turned up once. The chain couples TRBV30 to TRBJ1-2; D is unresolved. Germline loops: CDR1 GTSNPN, CDR2 SVGIG (reference sequence). Trimming shortened V by 5 bases and J by 8 bases, and 12 bases separated the two germline ends. This CDR3 is built from 11 residues. The CDR3 bases are TGTGCCTGGTCACAGCGTCAGGGCTACACCTTC. Translation gives CAWSQRQGYTF.

This chain uses TRBV30 with TRBJ1-1; unclear D gene. V gave up 5 bases and J gave up 7 bases, with 8 bases separating them. Germline V CDR1 and CDR2: GTSNPN, SVGIG (reference sequence). The CDR3 covers 10 residues. CDR3 nucleotides: TGTGCCTGGCTGGAAGGTGAAGCTTTCTTT. Protein sequence: CAWLEGEAFF.

V and J are TRBV11-1 and TRBJ1-1; D gene uncertain. The CDR3 totals 17 residues. Trimming removed 0 bases at V and 0 bases at J, with 14 bases between. Germline V lookup: CDR1 SGHAT, CDR2 FQDESV (reference sequence). The CDR3 DNA is TGTGCCAGCAGCTTAGCGCAAGGTAGAGTCATGAACACTGAAGCTTTCTTT. Encoded protein: CASSLAQGRVMNTEAFF. The full variable domain, its missing parts supplied by reference TRBV11-1 and TRBJ1-1, is EAEVAQSPRYKITEKSQAVAFWCDPISGHATLYWYRQILGQGPELLVQFQDESVVDDSQLPKDRFSAERLKGVDSTLKIQPAELGDSAMYLCASSLAQGRVMNTEAFFGQGTRLTVV.

The genes are TRBV5-1 and TRBJ2-6; D ambiguous. Looked up from germline, CDR1 is SGHRS and CDR2 is YFSETQ. V gave up 4 bases and J gave up 1 base, with 6 bases separating them. The CDR3 covers 14 residues. CDR3 in DNA: TGCGCCAGCAGCCCCTCGTCTGGGGCCAACGTCCTGACTTTC. Translated, it gives CASSPSSGANVLTF.

Of note for this clone: Distinct nucleotide sequences in the sample also encode this CDR3. The rearrangement uses TRBV9 and TRBJ1-6; TRBD1 agrees at 7 bases. The CDR3 runs to 15 residues. The V and J ends lost 0 bases and 7 bases, in that order; junction bases with no gene match: 4. The germline gives CDR1 SGDLS, CDR2 YYNGEE. CDR3 bases: TGTGCCAGCAGCGTAGCAGGGACAGACAATTCACCCCTCCACTTT. Translated, it gives CASSVAGTDNSPLHF.

The V gene is TRBV5-1, the J gene TRBJ2-5; 11 bases agree with TRBD2. This CDR3 is 16 amino acids long. Unmatched junction bases numbered 5, after V lost 4 bases and J lost 0 bases. Germline V gene data show CDR1 as SGHRS and CDR2 as YFSETQ. CDR3 sequence: CASSRTGLADQETQYF. The DNA for the CDR3 is TGCGCCAGCAGCCGCACGGGACTAGCGGACCAAGAGACCCAGTACTTC.

This clone was recorded a few times. This chain joins TRBV30 and TRBJ2-1; 11 bases line up with TRBD2. The V gene end was trimmed by 2 bases and the J gene end by 9 bases; junction bases not matched to a gene: 6. The CDR3 is 14 amino acids. Germline V gives CDR1 GTSNPN, CDR2 SVGIG (reference sequence). The CDR3 DNA reads TGTGCCTGGAGTCTTAGCGGGGGGGATGGTGAGCAGTTCTTC. Amino acids: CAWSLSGGDGEQFF.

The chain employs TRBV7-6 and TRBJ2-1, with 9 bases fitting TRBD2. CDR3 length: 16 residues. CDR1 and CDR2 (germline): SGHVS, FNYEAQ. J lost 3 bases, V lost 5 bases, and 8 bases had no gene match. The chain's CDR3 is CASSSAGAGGYNEQFF. The CDR3 DNA is TGTGCCAGCAGCAGCGCGGGAGCGGGGGGCTACAATGAGCAGTTCTTC. Full variable domain (outside the CDR3, taken from reference TRBV7-6 and TRBJ2-1): GAGVSQSPRYKVTKRGQDVALRCDPISGHVSLYWYRQALGQGPEFLTYFNYEAQQDKSGLPNDRFSAERPEGSISTLTIQRTEQRDSAMYRCASSSAGAGGYNEQFFGPGTRLTVL.

The V and J genes are TRBV29-1 and TRBJ1-2, with 12 bases aligning to TRBD1. Germline values: CDR1 SQVTM, CDR2 ANQGSEA. With 6 bases clipped from V and 3 bases from J, the junction kept 5 bases outside the gene matches. This CDR3 contains 14 residues. CDR3: CSVGQGADDYGYTF. The CDR3 nucleotides read TGCAGCGTGGGACAGGGGGCGGATGACTATGGCTACACCTTC. Filled out from reference TRBV29-1 and TRBJ1-2, the complete variable domain reads SAVISQKPSRDICQRGTSLTIQCQVDSQVTMMFWYRQQPGQSLTLIATANQGSEATYESGFVIDKFPISRPNLTFSTLTVSNMSPEDSSIYLCSVGQGADDYGYTFGSGTRLTVV.

This clone has a handful of counts. The chain carries TRBV30 and TRBJ2-7, with 9 bases aligning to TRBD2. Germline values: CDR1 GTSNPN, CDR2 SVGIG (reference sequence). This CDR3 spans 17 amino acids. The V and J ends lost 0 bases and 2 bases, in that order; junction bases with no gene match: 11. The CDR3 spells CAWSVQPLAGITYEQYF. DNA of the CDR3: TGTGCCTGGAGTGTACAGCCCCTAGCGGGGATCACCTACGAGCAGTACTTC.

The gene calls are TRBV6-6 and TRBJ1-2, with a weak D call TRBD1 (5 bases). V was trimmed by 4 bases and J by 0 bases, leaving 15 bases between them. Germline V gene sequence: CDR1 MNHNY, CDR2 SVGAGI (reference sequence). CDR3 length: 16 amino acids. CDR3 sequence (DNA): TGTGCCAGCAGTTCAATTGACAGAAACGCTAACTATGGCTACACCTTC. Residues: CASSSIDRNANYGYTF.

The chain combines TRBV29-1 with TRBJ1-3; no firm D call. CDR3 size: 13 residues. Germline CDR1 SQVTM, CDR2 ANQGSEA. Trimming shortened V by 5 bases and J by 0 bases, and 8 bases separated the two germline ends. The DNA for the CDR3 is TGCAGCGTTATTGGTGACTCTGGAAACACCATATATTTT. It encodes CSVIGDSGNTIYF.

This clone came up once. The chain employs TRBV29-1 and TRBJ1-1; weak D call: TRBD1 (5 bases). V lost 5 bases, J lost 4 bases, and 11 bases lay in between. From germline, CDR1 is SQVTM and CDR2 ANQGSEA. CDR3 length: 12 amino acids. CDR3 sequence reads: CSVMGVSTEAFF. Written as DNA, the CDR3 is TGCAGCGTTATGGGGGTGTCCACTGAAGCTTTCTTT.

CDR3 DNA: TGTGCCAGCAGCGTAGTTGGATGGGGCACAGATACGCAGTATTTT. Translation: CASSVVGWGTDTQYF. The V gene is TRBV9, the J gene TRBJ2-3; D gene ambiguous. The CDR3 sequence is 15 residues long. CDR1 SGDLS and CDR2 YYNGEE come from the germline V gene. The V gene lost 0 bases and the J gene lost 1 base, with 9 bases spanning the gap. The full variable domain, completed using reference TRBV9 and TRBJ2-3, is DSGVTQTPKHLITATGQRVTLRCSPRSGDLSVYWYQQSLDQGLQFLIQYYNGEERAKGNILERFSAQQFPDLHSELNLSSLELGDSALYFCASSVVGWGTDTQYFGPGTRLTVL.

V usage is TRBV27 and J usage is TRBJ2-6; 8 nucleotides agree with TRBD1. J gave up 0 bases and V 1 base, and 5 bases lay outside the gene matches. CDR1 is MNHEY, CDR2 SMNVEV, per germline (reference sequence). The CDR3 spans 18 residues. CDR3 protein: CASSLLGQASSGANVLTF. CDR3 DNA sequence: TGTGCCAGCAGTTTATTGGGACAGGCGAGCTCTGGGGCCAACGTCCTGACTTTC.

The chain joins TRBV20-1 to TRBJ2-1; TRBD1 is a possible D gene (6 bases). CDR1 and CDR2 from the germline V gene are DFQATT and SNEGSKA (reference sequence). This CDR3 comprises 11 residues. The V end was cut by 6 bases, the J end by 8 bases, with 11 bases between. In DNA form, the CDR3 reads TGCAGTGCAAAGGGGGTATATGAGCAGTTCTTC. This gives the protein CSAKGVYEQFF.

This clone has only a few counts. The chain carries TRBV29-1 and TRBJ1-2; D uncertain. The CDR3 length is 12 residues. Germline V gene data show CDR1 as SQVTM and CDR2 as ANQGSEA. Trimming stripped 8 bases from V and 4 bases from J, with 14 bases between. The CDR3 here is CSYVFDTYGYTF. In nucleotides, the CDR3 is TGCAGCTATGTCTTTGATACCTATGGCTACACCTTC.

This clone was counted only a few times. The chain employs TRBV7-8 and TRBJ1-5, with TRBD1 as a possible D gene (5 bases). This CDR3 is built from 17 residues. Between the trimmed V and J ends, which lost 5 bases and 0 bases, there was a span of 17 bases. The germline CDR1 and CDR2 sequences are SGHVS and FQNEAQ. The CDR3 loop reads CASSPLREGYSNQPQHF. As DNA, the CDR3 is TGTGCCAGCAGCCCCCTCAGGGAAGGGTATAGCAATCAGCCCCAGCATTTT.

In DNA, the CDR3 is TGTGCCAGCAGCTTAGGCCAGGGAATGGAGACCCAGTACTTC. It codes for CASSLGQGMETQYF. The rearrangement joins TRBV7-8 to TRBJ2-5; D might be TRBD1 (5 bases). V was trimmed by 1 base and J by 5 bases, leaving 11 bases between them. This CDR3 has 14 residues. Germline loops: CDR1 SGHVS, CDR2 FQNEAQ.

This clone was detected a few times. The rearrangement joins TRBV2 to TRBJ1-3; 8 nucleotides line up with TRBD1. The CDR3 runs 14 residues. Trimming removed 6 bases from V and 2 bases from J; junction bases left unmatched: 3. The germline CDR1 and CDR2 sequences are SNHLY and FYNNEI. CDR3 protein: CASSPDRAGNTIYF. In DNA, the CDR3 is TGTGCCAGCAGCCCGGACAGGGCTGGAAACACCATATATTTT.

CDR3 DNA sequence: TGTGCCAGCAGTGAAGGGACAGGGGGCATTAGTATCCACTTT. Amino acids: CASSEGTGGISIHF. This chain joins TRBV2 and TRBJ1-6; 11 nucleotides agree with TRBD1. The germline V gene encodes CDR1 SNHLY and CDR2 FYNNEI. The CDR3 loop spans 14 amino acids. The V and J ends lost 1 base and 17 bases, in that order; junction bases with no gene match: 7.

The V gene is TRBV30, the J gene TRBJ1-2; the D is unclear. The CDR3 has 12 amino acids. The ends were cut back, 4 bases at V and 5 bases at J, with 11 bases in the middle. CDR1 is GTSNPN, CDR2 SVGIG, per germline (reference sequence). DNA for the CDR3: TGTGCCTGGACTAGGGATCGGTATGGCTACACCTTC. It codes for CAWTRDRYGYTF.

The J gene is TRBJ2-6, the V gene TRBV29-1; D is uncertain. Germline CDR1 reads SQVTM; CDR2 reads ANQGSEA. The CDR3 runs 15 residues. Trimming removed 7 bases from V and 2 bases from J, with 15 bases in between. The CDR3 loop reads CSASVLRPGANVLTF. CDR3 bases: TGCAGCGCTTCTGTATTAAGACCTGGGGCCAACGTCCTGACTTTC.